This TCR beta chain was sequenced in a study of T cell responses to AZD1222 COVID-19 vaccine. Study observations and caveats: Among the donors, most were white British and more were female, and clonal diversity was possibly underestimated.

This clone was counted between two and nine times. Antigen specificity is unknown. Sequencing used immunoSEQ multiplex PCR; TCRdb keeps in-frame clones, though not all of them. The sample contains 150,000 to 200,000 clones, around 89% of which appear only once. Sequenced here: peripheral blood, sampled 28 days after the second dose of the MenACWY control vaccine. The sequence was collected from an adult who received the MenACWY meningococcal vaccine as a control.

DNA for the CDR3: TGTGCCAGCAGTACAACCGGGGCCGTCTACGAGCAGTACTTC. Translating it yields CASSTTGAVYEQYF. The chain joins TRBV28 to TRBJ2-7, with D possibly called TRBD1 or TRBD2 (5 bases each). The length of the CDR3 is 14 residues. V lost 5 bases to trimming and J lost 3 bases, with 14 bases between them. Germline V gene sequence: CDR1 MDHEN, CDR2 SYDVKM.